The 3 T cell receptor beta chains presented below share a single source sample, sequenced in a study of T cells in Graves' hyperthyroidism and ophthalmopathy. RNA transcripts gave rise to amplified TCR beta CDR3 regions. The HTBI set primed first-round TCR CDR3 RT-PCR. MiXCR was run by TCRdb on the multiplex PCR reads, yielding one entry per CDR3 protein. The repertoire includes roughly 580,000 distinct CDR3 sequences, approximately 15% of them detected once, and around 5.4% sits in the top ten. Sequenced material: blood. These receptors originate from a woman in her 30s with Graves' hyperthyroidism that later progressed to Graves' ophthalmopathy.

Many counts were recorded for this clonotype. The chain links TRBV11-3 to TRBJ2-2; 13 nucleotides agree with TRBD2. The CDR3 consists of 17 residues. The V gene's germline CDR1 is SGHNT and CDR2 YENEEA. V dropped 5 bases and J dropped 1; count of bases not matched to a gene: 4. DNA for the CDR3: TGTGCCAGCAGCCCCGGACTAGCGGGAGTGAACACCGGGGAGCTGTTTTTT. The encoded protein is CASSPGLAGVNTGELFF.

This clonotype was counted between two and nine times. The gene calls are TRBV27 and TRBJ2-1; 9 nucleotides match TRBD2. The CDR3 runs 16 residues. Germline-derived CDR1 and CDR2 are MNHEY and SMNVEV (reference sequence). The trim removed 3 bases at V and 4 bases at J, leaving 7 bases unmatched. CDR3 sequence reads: CASSLTSGPGYNEQFF. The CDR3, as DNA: TGTGCCAGCAGTTTGACTAGCGGACCTGGGTACAATGAGCAGTTCTTC.

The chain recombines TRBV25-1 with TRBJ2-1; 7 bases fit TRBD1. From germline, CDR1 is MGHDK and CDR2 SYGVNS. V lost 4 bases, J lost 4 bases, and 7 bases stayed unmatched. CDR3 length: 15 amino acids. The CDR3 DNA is TGTGCCAGCAGTGGAAACTGGGACAGATACAATGAGCAGTTCTTC. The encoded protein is CASSGNWDRYNEQFF.